This entry concerns a single T cell receptor (beta chain). Its target antigen remains unknown. Within one base of it there is no much larger clone, and no base qualities were kept. The method was the immunoSEQ multiplex PCR assay. Following the manufacturer's protocol, the hsTCRB Kit was used to amplify rearranged TCR beta chain sequences. An Illumina MiSeq was used to sequence the TCRB libraries. For the original study's pipeline: The kit vendor's proprietary platform handled demultiplexing, trimming and gene mapping. TCRdb retrieved this table from immuneACCESS and kept in-frame rearrangements only. Not all clones are present; in checked studies, unresolved V genes account for under half, and no reason is known for the remainder. D and trimming come from the DNA, and the V and J calls and clone size come from that table. Present in this sample are about 83,000 clones, roughly four fifths of which were seen just once. 4% to 5.5% of the sample rests with the top ten.

This record belongs to a study of a mutant IDH1 vaccine in newly diagnosed glioma (dated by TCRdb to the early 2020s). For context, the study as a whole: In the chemotherapy-containing groups, vaccination started alongside temozolomide cycles, whereas in patients who had radiotherapy alone it started 4-6 weeks after radiotherapy. Of the approximately 32 treated patients, approximately 62% were male and approximately 38% were female, and the mean age was about 40 years. Six visits were used for peripheral blood collection: V03 (baseline), V05, V07, V10, V12 and V13. Prior to enrollment, patients had been given standard therapy consisting of radiotherapy alone, temozolomide alone, or radiochemotherapy with temozolomide, with the combination given to most patients. Visit V12 was the week-35 safety follow-up and visit V13 was the week-47 end of study. Longitudinal TCRB deep sequencing was done for some 26 treated patients, wherever samples were available for exploratory analyses. General conclusions and limits of the study: Immune responses induced by the vaccine were seen in approximately 93% of patients across multiple MHC alleles. The authors noted that analyses of patient blood samples could not be reproduced because of sample limitations. No apparent relationship was observed between pseudoprogression and alterations in the top peripheral T cell clonotypes detected by TCRB sequencing. PBMC samples for TCRB deep sequencing were selected based on availability.

The time point label, as the study defines it: week 47, end of study. A 20-mer mutant IDH1 peptide at 300 micrograms in Montanide made up each vaccine dose, which was injected subcutaneously together with topical imiquimod. Across visits V03 through V10, patients got a total of eight vaccinations, given in weeks 1, 3, 5, 7, 11, 15, 19 and 23. All donors had newly diagnosed IDH1-mutant astrocytomas of WHO grade 3 or 4 that showed loss of nuclear ATRX. The samples were drawn from NOA16, a multicentre, single-arm, open-label phase I trial in Germany that tested a mutant IDH1 peptide vaccine in humans for the first time. Genomic DNA for TCRB sequencing was extracted from EDTA blood using the DNeasy Blood and Tissue Kit. The germline V gene supplies CDR1 SGHVS and CDR2 FNYEAQ. The CDR3 contains 13 residues, cysteine and phenylalanine counted. The CDR3 DNA has 39 bases and is translated from base 1. V drops 5 bases and J drops 5 bases, leaving 12 bases in between.

This receptor was taken from a man in his forties with glioma. Recombination joined TRBV7-6 with TRBJ1-1; 5 matching bases give a weak D call of TRBD1. Source: PBMCs, taken from a glioma patient whose treatment included an IDH1 peptide vaccine. DNA sequence: TGTGCCAGCAGCCTGGGACCTAGAACTGAAGCTTTCTTT. The translation is CASSLGPRTEAFF.